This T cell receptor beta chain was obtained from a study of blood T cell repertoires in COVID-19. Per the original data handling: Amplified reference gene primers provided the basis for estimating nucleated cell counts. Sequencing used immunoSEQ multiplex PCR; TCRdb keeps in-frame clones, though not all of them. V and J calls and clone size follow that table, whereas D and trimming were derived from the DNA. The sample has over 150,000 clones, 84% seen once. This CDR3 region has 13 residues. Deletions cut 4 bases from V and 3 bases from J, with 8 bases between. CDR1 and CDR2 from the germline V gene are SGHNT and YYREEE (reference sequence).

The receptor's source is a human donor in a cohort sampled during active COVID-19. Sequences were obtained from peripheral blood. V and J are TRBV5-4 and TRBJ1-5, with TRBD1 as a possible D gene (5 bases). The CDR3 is CASSVDNNQPQHF. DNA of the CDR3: TGTGCCAGCAGCGTGGACAACAATCAGCCCCAGCATTTT. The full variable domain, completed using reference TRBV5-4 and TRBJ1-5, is ETGVTQSPTHLIKTRGQQVTLRCSSQSGHNTVSWYQQALGQGPQFIFQYYREEENGRGNFPPRFSGLQFPNYSSELNVNALELDDSALYLCASSVDNNQPQHFGDGTRLSIL.